This T cell receptor beta chain comes out of a study of T cell repertoires in cytomegalovirus infection. General study results and limits: The response measured ex vivo was dominated by TCR beta clonotypes (HLA-C-restricted and CMV-specific).

TCRdb used MiXCR to reprocess the reads, holding one entry per CDR3 protein. The sample has almost 550,000 distinct CDR3 sequences, about 15% seen once. CDR3 length equals 10 residues. Germline CDR1 reads SQVTM; CDR2 reads ANQGSEA. Trimming removed 3 bases from V and 4 bases from J, with 3 bases in between. Remarks on this clonotype: Its antigen remains unidentified.

The chain links TRBV29-1 to TRBJ1-2; D is uncertain. The receptor comes from a human donor in good health (CMV status not recorded). Some clones in this sample may be carry-over from other donors' samples. Sequenced input: CD8+ T cells from PBMCs. CDR3 nucleotides: TGCAGCGTTGATGGCTATGGCTACACCTTC. Translating it yields CSVDGYGYTF.